This T cell receptor beta chain comes out of a study of shared clonotypes between healthy human individuals. Whole-study results and caveats: When naive CD4 clonotypes were compared across a few donors, around 5% were shared.

Turning to this clone: Antigen specificity is unknown.

Profiled with immunoSEQ multiplex PCR; TCRdb holds only in-frame clones, not every one. The sample gives 1.6 million or so clones, roughly 96% of which show up once; roughly 1.2% is in the top ten. Germline trimming cut 6 bases from V and 1 base from J; bases unmatched to any gene: 10. Germline V gives CDR1 SGHDT, CDR2 YYEEEE. The CDR3 sequence is 15 residues long. The receptor's source is a man between 25 and 39 years old in good health. V gene TRBV5-6 combines with J gene TRBJ2-7; 7 bases fit TRBD1. Sequencing was carried out using naive CD4+ T cells sorted from blood. Indicated subset: CD45RA+ positively selected. CDR3 protein: CASTSRDRASYEQYF. The CDR3 DNA is TGTGCCAGCACGAGTCGGGACAGAGCTTCCTACGAGCAGTACTTC. Looking up the rest from reference TRBV5-6 and TRBJ2-7 gives the full variable domain: DAGVTQSPTHLIKTRGQQVTLRCSPKSGHDTVSWYQQALGQGPQFIFQYYEEEERQRGNFPDRFSGHQFPNYSSELNVNALLLGDSALYLCASTSRDRASYEQYFGPGTRLTVT.